The present T cell receptor (beta chain) was sequenced within a study of blood T cell repertoires in COVID-19. Overall study: Both acute and convalescent COVID-19 samples were obtained from the United States, Italy and Spain. T cells, B-cell-depleted T cells, or PBMCs supplied cDNA or gDNA.

In the original processing: Researchers report that nucleated cell counts were estimated from reference gene primer amplification. TCRdb's copy holds only in-frame clones and misses some; the assay was immunoSEQ multiplex PCR. V and J calls and clone size are copied from that table; D and trimming were computed from the DNA. This repertoire shows around 260,000 clones, around 90% found once; its top ten account for about 0.65%. Per germline, CDR1 LNHDA and CDR2 SQIVND (reference sequence). Trimming took off 9 bases at V and 1 base at J, with 18 bases between the two ends. This CDR3 is built from 15 residues.

The specimen sequenced was peripheral blood. This rearrangement joins TRBV19 to TRBJ1-1; weak D call: TRBD1 (5 bases). The TCR was taken from a human donor in a cohort sampled during active COVID-19. The chain's CDR3 is CASILAGGWNTEAFF. The CDR3 nucleotides read TGTGCCAGCATTTTAGCCGGGGGTTGGAACACTGAAGCTTTCTTT.